This entry lists 25 T cell receptor beta chains sequenced from one sample in a study of T cells in Graves' hyperthyroidism and ophthalmopathy. RNA transcripts provided the source from which TCR beta CDR3 regions were amplified. In the first-round RT-PCR of the TCR CDR3, the HTBI primer set was used. TCRdb processed the multiplex PCR reads anew with MiXCR; each CDR3 protein has one entry. The table lists around 400,000 distinct CDR3 sequences, 25% of them singletons. Sequenced input: blood. These receptors were obtained from a man aged 50-59 years with Graves' hyperthyroidism.

V is TRBV20-1 and J is TRBJ2-1, with TRBD1 matching over 10 bases. V shed 6 bases, J shed 7 bases, and the junction held 12 bases outside the gene matches. Germline assignment: CDR1 DFQATT and CDR2 SNEGSKA (reference sequence). The CDR3 contains 15 residues. CDR3 in amino acids: CSARNDRGLYNEQFF. In nucleotides, the CDR3 is TGCAGTGCCCGAAACGACAGGGGGCTCTATAATGAGCAGTTCTTC.

In its sample, this clonotype was seen many times. This rearrangement joins TRBV11-2 to TRBJ1-6; D not resolved. The CDR3 sequence is 16 residues long. Trimming stripped 4 bases from V and 9 bases from J, with 19 bases between. Germline V lookup: CDR1 SGHAT, CDR2 FQNNGV. The chain's CDR3 is CASSSTDGGGTSPLHF. The CDR3 DNA reads TGTGCCAGCAGCTCTACGGACGGAGGAGGTACTTCACCCCTCCACTTT.

The rearrangement uses TRBV6-1 and TRBJ2-7; D possibly corresponds to TRBD2 (6 bases). Germline assignment: CDR1 MNHNS and CDR2 SASEGT. The ends were cut back, 9 bases at V and 5 bases at J, with 17 bases in the middle. The CDR3 contains 13 residues. The CDR3 DNA is TGTGCCAGGGAACTAGCACCGGTCGACGAGCAGTACTTC. The encoded protein is CARELAPVDEQYF.

This clonotype showed up many times. This chain joins TRBV29-1 and TRBJ1-1; D gene unclear. Germline-derived CDR1 and CDR2 are SQVTM and ANQGSEA. The CDR3 is made up of 13 amino acids. The ends were cut back, 3 bases at V and 5 bases at J, with 13 bases in the middle. The CDR3 protein is CSVDNGYATEAFF. The CDR3, as DNA: TGCAGCGTTGATAACGGCTATGCAACTGAAGCTTTCTTT.

This clonotype showed up many times. The V call is TRBV11-2, the J call TRBJ2-1; D gene ambiguous. The germline V gene has CDR1 SGHAT and CDR2 FQNNGV. Trimming removed 1 base at V and 8 bases at J, with 15 bases between. CDR3 length equals 15 residues. The CDR3 reads CASSLGIGLSYEQFF. CDR3 coding DNA: TGTGCCAGCAGCTTAGGGATAGGATTGTCCTATGAGCAGTTCTTC.

This rearrangement joins TRBV6-2 or TRBV6-3 to TRBJ2-5; the D is unclear. Trimming cost V 5 bases and J 4 bases, with 11 bases left between them. Germline V CDR1 and CDR2: MNHEY, SVGEGT. The CDR3 runs 13 residues. The DNA of the CDR3 is TGTGCCAGCAGTAAGACATGGGGAGAGACCCAGTACTTC. Protein sequence: CASSKTWGETQYF.

A few counts support this clonotype. The V call is TRBV29-1, the J call TRBJ2-1; tentative D call: TRBD2 (7 bases). The CDR3 consists of 14 residues. Germline V CDR1 and CDR2: SQVTM, ANQGSEA. Trimming took off 4 bases at V and 3 bases at J, with 13 bases between the two ends. CDR3 loop: CSVGGASGYNEQFF. In DNA, the CDR3 is TGCAGCGTTGGGGGGGCTAGCGGCTACAATGAGCAGTTCTTC.

The genes are TRBV7-9 and TRBJ1-1; TRBD1 matches at 7 bases. CDR1 and CDR2 (germline): SEHNR, FQNEAQ (reference sequence). V shed 4 bases and J 2 bases; nucleotides not matched to a gene: 10. This CDR3 has 16 residues. The CDR3 sequence: CASSSGDRVVNTEAFF. CDR3 in DNA: TGTGCCAGCAGCTCGGGTGACAGGGTGGTCAACACTGAAGCTTTCTTT.

There are many counts of this clonotype. The V gene is TRBV3-1, the J gene TRBJ2-7, with 7 bases identical to TRBD1. The length of the CDR3 is 14 residues. Germline CDR1 reads LGHDT; CDR2 reads YNNKEL (reference sequence). The J segment lost 4 bases and the V segment lost 2 bases, leaving 5 bases of the junction unmatched. The CDR3 sequence is CASSQPGQTYEQYF. DNA of the CDR3: TGTGCCAGCAGCCAACCGGGACAGACATACGAGCAGTACTTC.

This clonotype has only a few counts. This chain uses TRBV24-1 with TRBJ2-1; the D is unclear. The CDR3 has 12 amino acids. Trimming took off 4 bases at V and 6 bases at J, with 6 bases between the two ends. The germline CDR1 and CDR2 sequences are KGHDR and SFDVKD. CDR3 sequence (DNA): TGTGCCACCAGTGAGGCGCTCAATGAGCAGTTCTTC. Encoded protein: CATSEALNEQFF.

This clonotype was counted between two and nine times. The V call is TRBV28, the J call TRBJ2-7; D remains unclear. Germline V gives CDR1 MDHEN, CDR2 SYDVKM. The CDR3 totals 14 residues. V was shortened by 6 bases and J by 4 bases, with 16 bases between the two germline ends. CDR3 sequence reads: CASSTRGGPYEQYF. The CDR3 DNA reads as TGTGCCAGCAGCACCCGAGGCGGACCTTACGAGCAGTACTTC.

This clonotype was seen a single time. J is TRBJ2-7 and V is TRBV30, with a possible D match to TRBD2 (5 bases). This CDR3 has 12 amino acids. The germline gives CDR1 GTSNPN, CDR2 SVGIG (reference sequence). V dropped 4 bases and J dropped 9 bases, with 16 bases sitting between them. CDR3 in DNA: TGTGCCTGGAAGGCTAGTGGGAGAGTGCAGTACTTC. This sequence encodes CAWKASGRVQYF.

The table lists this clonotype with many counts. This chain uses TRBV5-1 with TRBJ1-4; D uncertain. The CDR3 consists of 13 residues. Germline V CDR1 and CDR2: SGHRS, YFSETQ. V lost 3 bases, J lost 8 bases, and 11 bases lay in between. In nucleotides, the CDR3 is TGCGCCAGCAGCTCCCTGCCGGGGGAAAAACTGTTTTTT. This gives the protein CASSSLPGEKLFF.

This clonotype has just a few counts. The chain uses TRBV20-1 and TRBJ2-3, with a possible D match to TRBD2 (6 bases). Looked up from germline, CDR1 is DFQATT and CDR2 is SNEGSKA (reference sequence). Trimming shortened V by 7 bases and J by 4 bases, and 12 bases separated the two germline ends. The CDR3 has 12 residues. The CDR3 loop is CSGGENPDTQYF. CDR3 bases: TGCAGTGGGGGGGAGAACCCAGATACGCAGTATTTT.

This clonotype was recorded many times. The gene calls are TRBV11-2 and TRBJ2-7, with 12 nucleotides matching TRBD1. Germline-derived CDR1 and CDR2 are SGHAT and FQNNGV. The V and J ends lost 5 bases and 2 bases, in that order; junction bases with no gene match: 4. The CDR3 consists of 15 residues. The CDR3: CASSRGTGGAYEQYF. The CDR3 nucleotides read TGTGCCAGCAGCCGAGGGACAGGGGGCGCCTACGAGCAGTACTTC.

V and J are TRBV7-9 and TRBJ2-3; no clear D. This CDR3 comprises 18 residues. Trimming removed 1 base at V and 0 bases at J, with 17 bases between. The V gene's germline CDR1 is SEHNR and CDR2 FQNEAQ (reference sequence). CDR3 in DNA: TGTGCCAGCAGCTTAGGAACCACACCCGGCGCTAGCACAGATACGCAGTATTTT. Amino acid sequence: CASSLGTTPGASTDTQYF.

This clonotype was seen a handful of times. The genes are TRBV6-1 and TRBJ2-1, with TRBD2 matching 13 bases. V gave up 6 bases and J gave up 8 bases; unmatched junction bases: 7. There are 15 residues in the CDR3. The germline V gene encodes CDR1 MNHNS and CDR2 SASEGT. CDR3: CASSRTSGSIYEQFF. CDR3 DNA sequence: TGTGCCAGCAGCAGGACTAGCGGGAGCATCTATGAGCAGTTCTTC.

The chain couples TRBV7-3 to TRBJ2-3; 8 bases map to TRBD2. This CDR3 is built from 13 residues. V trimming: 8 bases; J trimming: 2 bases; junction bases outside the gene matches: 3. From germline, CDR1 is SGHTA and CDR2 FQGTGA. CDR3 amino acids: CASREGVTDTQYF. DNA of the CDR3: TGTGCCAGCCGGGAGGGGGTCACAGATACGCAGTATTTT. Based on the CDR3 plus reference TRBV7-3 and TRBJ2-3, the full variable domain is GAGVSQTPSNKVTEKGKYVELRCDPISGHTALYWYRQSLGQGPEFLIYFQGTGAADDSGLPNDRFFAVRPEGSVSTLKIQRTERGDSAVYLCASREGVTDTQYFGPGTRLTVL.

This clonotype was counted ten times or more. The chain recombines TRBV3-1 with TRBJ2-4; 9 bases map to TRBD1. The V gene end was trimmed by 1 base and the J gene end by 10 bases; junction bases not matched to a gene: 5. The CDR3 contains 14 residues. Looked up from germline, CDR1 is LGHDT and CDR2 is YNNKEL (reference sequence). For the CDR3, the DNA is TGTGCCAGCAGCCAAGGACGACAGGGGGGGATTCAGTACTTC. Protein: CASSQGRQGGIQYF. The entire variable domain, with the rest obtained from reference TRBV3-1 and TRBJ2-4, is as follows: DTAVSQTPKYLVTQMGNDKSIKCEQNLGHDTMYWYKQDSKKFLKIMFSYNNKELIINETVPNRFSPKSPDKAHLNLHINSLELGDSAVYFCASSQGRQGGIQYFGAGTRLSVL.

This CDR3 reads CASMGAGASYNEQFF. CDR3 bases: TGTGCCAGCATGGGTGCGGGGGCCTCCTACAATGAGCAGTTCTTC. This chain uses TRBV12-3 or TRBV12-4 with TRBJ2-1; D possibly corresponds to TRBD2 (7 bases). There are 15 residues in the CDR3. The V end lost 7 bases, the J end lost 0 bases, and 13 bases lay between the germline ends.

A remark on this clonotype: A read error may produce the germline difference seen at one junction end. This chain connects TRBV5-4 to TRBJ2-6; a weak D match, TRBD1 (5 bases). Per germline, CDR1 SGHNT and CDR2 YYREEE (reference sequence). The CDR3 spans 17 residues. The CDR3 DNA reads TGTGCCAGCAGCCCGACAGCCGCCTTCTCTGGGGCCAACGTCCAGACTTTC. Translated: CASSPTAAFSGANVQTF.

This clonotype has a count of ten or more. The rearrangement joins TRBV24-1 to TRBJ2-7; no firm D call. V was pared by 3 bases and J by 3 bases, with 8 bases between. CDR3 length: 13 residues. Germline CDR1 is KGHDR and CDR2 is SFDVKD. For the CDR3, the DNA is TGTGCCACCAGTGATGGGGTTAGCTACGAGCAGTACTTC. This codes for CATSDGVSYEQYF.

This chain links TRBV11-2 with TRBJ1-2; 8 nucleotides align to TRBD1. The CDR3 contains 15 residues. Germline lookup yields CDR1 SGHAT and CDR2 FQNNGV. J gave up 8 bases and V 5 bases, and 13 bases lay outside the gene matches. The CDR3 is CASSGGPDRVFGYTF. The CDR3 coding sequence is TGTGCCAGCAGCGGAGGCCCGGACAGGGTCTTCGGCTACACCTTC.

This chain joins TRBV11-3 and TRBJ2-1; D is uncertain. The CDR3 is made up of 14 amino acids. Germline CDR1 and CDR2: SGHNT and YENEEA. V was pared by 2 bases and J by 9 bases, with 14 bases between. CDR3 nucleotides: TGTGCCAGCAGCTTATTCGAGTTTTGGGCTGAGCAGTTCTTC. It translates to CASSLFEFWAEQFF.

The sample holds many counts of this clonotype. The chain is built from TRBV2 and TRBJ2-1; a weak D match, TRBD2 (5 bases). CDR3 length: 14 amino acids. CDR1 and CDR2 (germline): SNHLY, FYNNEI. The V and J ends lost 7 bases and 6 bases respectively, with 16 bases between them. DNA of the CDR3: TGTGCCAGCACTTTTGGCGGGTGGGGCAATGAGCAGTTCTTC. This translates into CASTFGGWGNEQFF.